This T cell receptor beta chain was observed in a study of lymphopenia after photon versus proton radiotherapy. CDR1 MNHNS and CDR2 SASEGT come from the germline V gene. V gave up 8 bases and J gave up 6 bases, with 10 bases separating them. The CDR3 length is 12 residues. Points on this clone: The antigen is unknown.

Here immunoSEQ multiplex PCR was the method, and the copy in TCRdb shows in-frame clones only, minus some. The sample records 30,000 to 45,000 clones, 85% to 90% being singletons. Study results and limitations: Only patients who died were analyzed for survival; proton advantage is unproven. Proton therapy kept repertoires fairly stable, unlike photons, which gained effector/memory cells. A bigger post-nadir fall in TCR diversity correlated inversely with survival time in deceased patients.

This receptor was obtained from a man aged 50 to 60 with gastric cancer. This chain links TRBV6-1 with TRBJ2-2, with D perhaps matching TRBD1 (5 bases). The sample consisted of peripheral blood, taken from a patient treated with photon-based radiotherapy. The CDR3 sequence is CASFQGAGELFF. CDR3 DNA sequence: TGTGCCAGCTTCCAGGGCGCCGGGGAGCTGTTTTTT.